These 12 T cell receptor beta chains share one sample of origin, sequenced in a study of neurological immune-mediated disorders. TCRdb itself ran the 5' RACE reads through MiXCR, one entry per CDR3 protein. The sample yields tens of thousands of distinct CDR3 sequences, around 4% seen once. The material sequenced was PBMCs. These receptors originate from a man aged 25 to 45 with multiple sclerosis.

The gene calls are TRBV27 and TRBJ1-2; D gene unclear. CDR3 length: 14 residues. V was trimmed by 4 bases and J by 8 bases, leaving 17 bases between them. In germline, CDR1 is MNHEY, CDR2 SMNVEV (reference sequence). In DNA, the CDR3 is TGTGCCAGCAGTTACCTTCGGGGAGTCACGGGCTACACCTTC. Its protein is CASSYLRGVTGYTF.

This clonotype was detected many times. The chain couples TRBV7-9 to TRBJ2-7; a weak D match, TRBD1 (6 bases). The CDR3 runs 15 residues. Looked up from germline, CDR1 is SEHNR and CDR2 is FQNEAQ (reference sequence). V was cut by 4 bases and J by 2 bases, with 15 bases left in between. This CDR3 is CASSSHRDNAYEQYF. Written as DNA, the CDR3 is TGTGCCAGCAGCTCGCACCGGGACAATGCCTACGAGCAGTACTTC.

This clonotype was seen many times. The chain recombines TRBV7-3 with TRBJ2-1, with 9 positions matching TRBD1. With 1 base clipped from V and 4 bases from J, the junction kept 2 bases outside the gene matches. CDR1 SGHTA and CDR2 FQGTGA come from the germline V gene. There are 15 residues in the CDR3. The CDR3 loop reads CASSLRDRAYNEQFF. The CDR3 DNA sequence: TGTGCCAGCAGCTTAAGGGACAGGGCATACAATGAGCAGTTCTTC.

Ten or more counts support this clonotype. CDR3 amino acids: CASSVSQGSSPLHF. CDR3 nucleotide sequence: TGTGCCAGCAGCGTATCCCAGGGAAGTTCACCCCTCCACTTT. This rearrangement joins TRBV9 to TRBJ1-6; TRBD1 is a possible D gene (5 bases). Germline CDR1 SGDLS, CDR2 YYNGEE. Trimming took off 1 base at V and 9 bases at J, with 11 bases between the two ends. This CDR3 region has 14 residues.

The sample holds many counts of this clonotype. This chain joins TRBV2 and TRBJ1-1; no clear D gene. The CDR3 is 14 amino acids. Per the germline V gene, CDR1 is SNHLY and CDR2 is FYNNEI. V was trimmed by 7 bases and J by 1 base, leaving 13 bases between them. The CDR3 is CASTALTKNTEAFF. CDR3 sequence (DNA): TGTGCCAGCACTGCCCTGACAAAGAACACTGAAGCTTTCTTT.

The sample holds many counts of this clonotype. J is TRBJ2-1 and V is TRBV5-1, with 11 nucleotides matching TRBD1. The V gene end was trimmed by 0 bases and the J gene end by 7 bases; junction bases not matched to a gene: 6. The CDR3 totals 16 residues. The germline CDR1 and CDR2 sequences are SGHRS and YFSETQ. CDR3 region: CASSLGSGQGGNEQFF. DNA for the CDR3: TGCGCCAGCAGCTTGGGTTCGGGACAGGGGGGAAATGAGCAGTTCTTC.

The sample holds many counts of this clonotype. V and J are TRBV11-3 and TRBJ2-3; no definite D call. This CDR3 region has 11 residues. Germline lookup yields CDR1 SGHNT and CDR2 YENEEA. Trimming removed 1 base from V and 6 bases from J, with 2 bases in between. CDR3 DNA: TGTGCCAGCAGCTTAGCGGATACGCAGTATTTT. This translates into CASSLADTQYF.

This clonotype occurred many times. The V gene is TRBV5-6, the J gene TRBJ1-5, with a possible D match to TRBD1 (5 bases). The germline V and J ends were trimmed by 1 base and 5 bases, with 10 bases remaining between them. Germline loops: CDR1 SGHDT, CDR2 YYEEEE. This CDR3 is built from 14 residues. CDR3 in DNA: TGTGCCAGCAGCTTGTCAGGGATCCATCAGCCCCAGCATTTT. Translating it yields CASSLSGIHQPQHF.

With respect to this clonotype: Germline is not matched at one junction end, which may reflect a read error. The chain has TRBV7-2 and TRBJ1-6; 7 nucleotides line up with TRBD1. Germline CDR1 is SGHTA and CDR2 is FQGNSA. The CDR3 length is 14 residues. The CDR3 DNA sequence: TGTGCCAGCAGCTCGGGACAGAGTAATTCACCCCTCAACTTT. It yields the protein CASSSGQSNSPLNF.

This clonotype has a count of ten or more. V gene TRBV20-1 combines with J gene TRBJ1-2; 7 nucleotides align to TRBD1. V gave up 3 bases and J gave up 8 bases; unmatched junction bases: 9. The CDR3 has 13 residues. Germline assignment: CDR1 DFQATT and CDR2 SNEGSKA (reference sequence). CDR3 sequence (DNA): TGCAGTGCTAGCGGCACAGGGGCTGGGGGCTACACCTTC. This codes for CSASGTGAGGYTF.

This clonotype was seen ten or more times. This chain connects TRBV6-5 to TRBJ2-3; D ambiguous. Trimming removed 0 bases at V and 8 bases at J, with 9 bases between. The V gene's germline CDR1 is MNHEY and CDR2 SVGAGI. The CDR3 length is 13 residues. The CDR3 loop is CASSYSGKLTQYF. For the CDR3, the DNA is TGTGCCAGCAGTTACTCGGGAAAACTTACGCAGTATTTT.

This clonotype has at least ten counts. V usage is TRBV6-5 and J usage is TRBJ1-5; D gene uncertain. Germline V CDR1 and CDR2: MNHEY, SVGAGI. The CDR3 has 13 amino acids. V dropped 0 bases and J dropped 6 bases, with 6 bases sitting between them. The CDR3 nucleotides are TGTGCCAGCAGTTACTCCGCGAGTCAGCCCCAGCATTTT. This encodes CASSYSASQPQHF.